This TCR beta chain was recovered during a study of preoperative IRX-2 immunotherapy in early breast cancer. TCRdb keeps only in-frame clones here, not all; method: immunoSEQ multiplex PCR. The sample lists 30,000 or so clones, around 89% seen once, with 9.5% to 10% in the top ten. CDR3 length: 12 residues. The V and J ends lost 3 bases and 2 bases respectively, with 5 bases between them. The germline V gene has CDR1 KGHSH and CDR2 LQKENI. Treatment indicated: preoperative locoregional IRX-2 cytokine immunotherapy. Patients received preoperative, locoregional IRX-2 cytokine immunotherapy in a phase Ib study.

This specimen was collected from a patient treated with IRX-2 immunotherapy. V is TRBV18 and J is TRBJ2-7, with D unclear. The receptor was derived from a human donor with breast cancer. CDR3 loop: CASSPGTYEQYF. CDR3 nucleotides: TGTGCCAGCTCACCTGGGACCTACGAGCAGTACTTC.